Listed here are 14 T cell receptor beta chains from one sample, sequenced in a study of shared clonotypes between healthy human individuals. Repertoires were generated with immunoSEQ multiplex PCR, while TCRdb's copy carries only in-frame clones and drops some. The repertoire holds some 500,000 clones, approximately 95% seen once, with about 0.06% in the top ten. Sequencing was performed on naive CD4+ T cells sorted from blood. Subset defined: CD45RA+ positively selected. The receptors were sampled from a woman aged 25 to 39 in good health.

J is TRBJ2-1 and V is TRBV6-6; D is unclear. The germline V gene has CDR1 MNHNY and CDR2 SVGAGI (reference sequence). Trimming took off 0 bases at V and 9 bases at J, with 12 bases between the two ends. The CDR3 has 14 residues. The CDR3 is CASSYSLNPLEQFF. The CDR3 bases are TGTGCCAGCAGTTACTCCCTAAACCCCCTTGAGCAGTTCTTC.

This clone was counted a single time. The rearrangement joins TRBV5-1 to TRBJ2-2, with 8 bases identical to TRBD2. The germline V gene encodes CDR1 SGHRS and CDR2 YFSETQ. The length of the CDR3 is 16 residues. V gave up 2 bases and J gave up 4 bases; unmatched junction bases: 7. The CDR3 coding sequence is TGCGCCAGCAGCTTTCAAGCGGGAGAGGGCACCGGGGAGCTGTTTTTT. This encodes CASSFQAGEGTGELFF.

This chain links TRBV6-5 with TRBJ2-5, with D possibly matching TRBD2 (5 bases). V was cut by 0 bases and J by 4 bases, with 6 bases left in between. This CDR3 has 13 residues. CDR1 MNHEY and CDR2 SVGAGI come from the germline V gene. The chain's CDR3 is CASSYSRVETQYF. CDR3 coding DNA: TGTGCCAGCAGTTACTCGAGGGTAGAGACCCAGTACTTC.

The chain uses TRBV7-2 and TRBJ2-1; 10 positions agree with TRBD2. The V gene's germline CDR1 is SGHTA and CDR2 FQGNSA. The V and J ends lost 4 bases and 3 bases, in that order; junction bases with no gene match: 3. The CDR3 contains 15 residues. The CDR3 loop is CASSWTSGNYNEQFF. The CDR3 DNA reads as TGTGCCAGCAGCTGGACTAGCGGAAACTACAATGAGCAGTTCTTC.

This sequence joins TRBV28 and TRBJ1-1; D not resolved. In germline, CDR1 is MDHEN, CDR2 SYDVKM. CDR3 length: 15 residues. Deletions cut 3 bases from V and 4 bases from J, with 15 bases between. CDR3 sequence (DNA): TGTGCCAGCAGTTTCGTTTTGCAACGGGTCACTGAAGCTTTCTTT. This translates into CASSFVLQRVTEAFF. Using reference TRBV28 and TRBJ1-1 for the parts outside the CDR3, the full variable domain is DVKVTQSSRYLVKRTGEKVFLECVQDMDHENMFWYRQDPGLGLRLIYFSYDVKMKEKGDIPEGYSVSREKKERFSLILESASTNQTSMYLCASSFVLQRVTEAFFGQGTRLTVV.

This chain joins TRBV2 and TRBJ2-2; a possible D gene is TRBD1 (5 bases). The germline V and J ends were trimmed by 2 bases and 7 bases, with 11 bases remaining between them. CDR3 size: 14 residues. From germline, CDR1 is SNHLY and CDR2 FYNNEI. Here the CDR3 DNA reads TGTGCCAGCAGTGAATATCGACAGAACGGGGAGCTGTTTTTT. It encodes CASSEYRQNGELFF.

The chain recombines TRBV28 with TRBJ2-5, with D tentatively TRBD1 or TRBD2 (5 bases each). V lost 5 bases and J 4 bases, leaving 14 bases between the germline ends. Germline CDR1 is MDHEN and CDR2 is SYDVKM. The CDR3 consists of 14 residues. For the CDR3, the DNA is TGTGCCAGCAGTGACCCGCCGGGACGAGAGACCCAGTACTTC. It specifies CASSDPPGRETQYF.

The chain combines TRBV19 with TRBJ1-2; D is uncertain. Trimming stripped 5 bases from V and 7 bases from J, with 11 bases between. CDR3 length: 12 amino acids. Germline V CDR1 and CDR2: LNHDA, SQIVND (reference sequence). CDR3 residues: CASSGPARGYTF. The CDR3 DNA reads TGTGCCAGTAGTGGGCCAGCCCGTGGCTACACCTTC.

DNA for the CDR3: TGTGCCAGCAGCACCCCAGGGGAAGGCTACACCTTC. Protein sequence: CASSTPGEGYTF. The chain is built from TRBV11-2 and TRBJ1-2, with D possibly TRBD1 on 6 matching bases. Trimming removed 5 bases from V and 8 bases from J, with 12 bases in between. CDR1 is SGHAT, CDR2 FQNNGV, per germline. There are 12 residues in the CDR3.

V is TRBV4-2 and J is TRBJ2-3; 9 bases align to TRBD2. V shed 7 bases, J shed 4 bases, and the junction held 12 bases outside the gene matches. Per the germline V gene, CDR1 is LGHNA and CDR2 is YNFKEQ. The CDR3 loop spans 16 amino acids. CDR3 region: CASTSLASGNSDTQYF. CDR3 DNA: TGTGCCAGCACCTCCCTTGCTAGCGGGAATTCAGATACGCAGTATTTT.

Comments on this clone: The sample holds other DNA sequences that translate to the same CDR3. This sequence joins TRBV5-1 and TRBJ2-6; D call uncertain. This CDR3 has 14 amino acids. Between the trimmed V and J ends, which lost 4 bases and 0 bases, there was a span of 5 bases. CDR1 and CDR2 from the germline V gene are SGHRS and YFSETQ. The CDR3 bases are TGCGCCAGCAGCCCAAGCTCTGGGGCCAACGTCCTGACTTTC. It encodes CASSPSSGANVLTF.

This chain joins TRBV28 and TRBJ1-2; no clear D. Looked up from germline, CDR1 is MDHEN and CDR2 is SYDVKM. The CDR3 runs to 13 residues. Trimming left V 7 bases short and J 8 bases short, with 17 bases between. This CDR3 is CASTSGPSGGYTF. The CDR3 DNA reads as TGTGCCAGCACGTCCGGACCCAGCGGCGGCTACACCTTC.

The CDR3 DNA follows: TGTGCCAGCAGCGACTCGAGGACAGGCGCCTACGAGCAGTACTTC. Translation: CASSDSRTGAYEQYF. The rearrangement joins TRBV5-4 to TRBJ2-7; 7 bases are a match to TRBD1. With V trimmed by 4 bases and J by 2 bases, 9 bases remained unmatched. The CDR3 spans 15 residues. Germline loops: CDR1 SGHNT, CDR2 YYREEE (reference sequence).

V usage is TRBV11-2 and J usage is TRBJ1-3; 8 bases fit TRBD1. Germline trimming cut 5 bases from V and 0 bases from J; bases unmatched to any gene: 9. The V gene's germline CDR1 is SGHAT and CDR2 FQNNGV. This CDR3 is built from 17 residues. CDR3 protein: CASSPRTGRYSGNTIYF. The CDR3 bases are TGTGCCAGCAGCCCACGGACAGGGAGATACTCTGGAAACACCATATATTTT.